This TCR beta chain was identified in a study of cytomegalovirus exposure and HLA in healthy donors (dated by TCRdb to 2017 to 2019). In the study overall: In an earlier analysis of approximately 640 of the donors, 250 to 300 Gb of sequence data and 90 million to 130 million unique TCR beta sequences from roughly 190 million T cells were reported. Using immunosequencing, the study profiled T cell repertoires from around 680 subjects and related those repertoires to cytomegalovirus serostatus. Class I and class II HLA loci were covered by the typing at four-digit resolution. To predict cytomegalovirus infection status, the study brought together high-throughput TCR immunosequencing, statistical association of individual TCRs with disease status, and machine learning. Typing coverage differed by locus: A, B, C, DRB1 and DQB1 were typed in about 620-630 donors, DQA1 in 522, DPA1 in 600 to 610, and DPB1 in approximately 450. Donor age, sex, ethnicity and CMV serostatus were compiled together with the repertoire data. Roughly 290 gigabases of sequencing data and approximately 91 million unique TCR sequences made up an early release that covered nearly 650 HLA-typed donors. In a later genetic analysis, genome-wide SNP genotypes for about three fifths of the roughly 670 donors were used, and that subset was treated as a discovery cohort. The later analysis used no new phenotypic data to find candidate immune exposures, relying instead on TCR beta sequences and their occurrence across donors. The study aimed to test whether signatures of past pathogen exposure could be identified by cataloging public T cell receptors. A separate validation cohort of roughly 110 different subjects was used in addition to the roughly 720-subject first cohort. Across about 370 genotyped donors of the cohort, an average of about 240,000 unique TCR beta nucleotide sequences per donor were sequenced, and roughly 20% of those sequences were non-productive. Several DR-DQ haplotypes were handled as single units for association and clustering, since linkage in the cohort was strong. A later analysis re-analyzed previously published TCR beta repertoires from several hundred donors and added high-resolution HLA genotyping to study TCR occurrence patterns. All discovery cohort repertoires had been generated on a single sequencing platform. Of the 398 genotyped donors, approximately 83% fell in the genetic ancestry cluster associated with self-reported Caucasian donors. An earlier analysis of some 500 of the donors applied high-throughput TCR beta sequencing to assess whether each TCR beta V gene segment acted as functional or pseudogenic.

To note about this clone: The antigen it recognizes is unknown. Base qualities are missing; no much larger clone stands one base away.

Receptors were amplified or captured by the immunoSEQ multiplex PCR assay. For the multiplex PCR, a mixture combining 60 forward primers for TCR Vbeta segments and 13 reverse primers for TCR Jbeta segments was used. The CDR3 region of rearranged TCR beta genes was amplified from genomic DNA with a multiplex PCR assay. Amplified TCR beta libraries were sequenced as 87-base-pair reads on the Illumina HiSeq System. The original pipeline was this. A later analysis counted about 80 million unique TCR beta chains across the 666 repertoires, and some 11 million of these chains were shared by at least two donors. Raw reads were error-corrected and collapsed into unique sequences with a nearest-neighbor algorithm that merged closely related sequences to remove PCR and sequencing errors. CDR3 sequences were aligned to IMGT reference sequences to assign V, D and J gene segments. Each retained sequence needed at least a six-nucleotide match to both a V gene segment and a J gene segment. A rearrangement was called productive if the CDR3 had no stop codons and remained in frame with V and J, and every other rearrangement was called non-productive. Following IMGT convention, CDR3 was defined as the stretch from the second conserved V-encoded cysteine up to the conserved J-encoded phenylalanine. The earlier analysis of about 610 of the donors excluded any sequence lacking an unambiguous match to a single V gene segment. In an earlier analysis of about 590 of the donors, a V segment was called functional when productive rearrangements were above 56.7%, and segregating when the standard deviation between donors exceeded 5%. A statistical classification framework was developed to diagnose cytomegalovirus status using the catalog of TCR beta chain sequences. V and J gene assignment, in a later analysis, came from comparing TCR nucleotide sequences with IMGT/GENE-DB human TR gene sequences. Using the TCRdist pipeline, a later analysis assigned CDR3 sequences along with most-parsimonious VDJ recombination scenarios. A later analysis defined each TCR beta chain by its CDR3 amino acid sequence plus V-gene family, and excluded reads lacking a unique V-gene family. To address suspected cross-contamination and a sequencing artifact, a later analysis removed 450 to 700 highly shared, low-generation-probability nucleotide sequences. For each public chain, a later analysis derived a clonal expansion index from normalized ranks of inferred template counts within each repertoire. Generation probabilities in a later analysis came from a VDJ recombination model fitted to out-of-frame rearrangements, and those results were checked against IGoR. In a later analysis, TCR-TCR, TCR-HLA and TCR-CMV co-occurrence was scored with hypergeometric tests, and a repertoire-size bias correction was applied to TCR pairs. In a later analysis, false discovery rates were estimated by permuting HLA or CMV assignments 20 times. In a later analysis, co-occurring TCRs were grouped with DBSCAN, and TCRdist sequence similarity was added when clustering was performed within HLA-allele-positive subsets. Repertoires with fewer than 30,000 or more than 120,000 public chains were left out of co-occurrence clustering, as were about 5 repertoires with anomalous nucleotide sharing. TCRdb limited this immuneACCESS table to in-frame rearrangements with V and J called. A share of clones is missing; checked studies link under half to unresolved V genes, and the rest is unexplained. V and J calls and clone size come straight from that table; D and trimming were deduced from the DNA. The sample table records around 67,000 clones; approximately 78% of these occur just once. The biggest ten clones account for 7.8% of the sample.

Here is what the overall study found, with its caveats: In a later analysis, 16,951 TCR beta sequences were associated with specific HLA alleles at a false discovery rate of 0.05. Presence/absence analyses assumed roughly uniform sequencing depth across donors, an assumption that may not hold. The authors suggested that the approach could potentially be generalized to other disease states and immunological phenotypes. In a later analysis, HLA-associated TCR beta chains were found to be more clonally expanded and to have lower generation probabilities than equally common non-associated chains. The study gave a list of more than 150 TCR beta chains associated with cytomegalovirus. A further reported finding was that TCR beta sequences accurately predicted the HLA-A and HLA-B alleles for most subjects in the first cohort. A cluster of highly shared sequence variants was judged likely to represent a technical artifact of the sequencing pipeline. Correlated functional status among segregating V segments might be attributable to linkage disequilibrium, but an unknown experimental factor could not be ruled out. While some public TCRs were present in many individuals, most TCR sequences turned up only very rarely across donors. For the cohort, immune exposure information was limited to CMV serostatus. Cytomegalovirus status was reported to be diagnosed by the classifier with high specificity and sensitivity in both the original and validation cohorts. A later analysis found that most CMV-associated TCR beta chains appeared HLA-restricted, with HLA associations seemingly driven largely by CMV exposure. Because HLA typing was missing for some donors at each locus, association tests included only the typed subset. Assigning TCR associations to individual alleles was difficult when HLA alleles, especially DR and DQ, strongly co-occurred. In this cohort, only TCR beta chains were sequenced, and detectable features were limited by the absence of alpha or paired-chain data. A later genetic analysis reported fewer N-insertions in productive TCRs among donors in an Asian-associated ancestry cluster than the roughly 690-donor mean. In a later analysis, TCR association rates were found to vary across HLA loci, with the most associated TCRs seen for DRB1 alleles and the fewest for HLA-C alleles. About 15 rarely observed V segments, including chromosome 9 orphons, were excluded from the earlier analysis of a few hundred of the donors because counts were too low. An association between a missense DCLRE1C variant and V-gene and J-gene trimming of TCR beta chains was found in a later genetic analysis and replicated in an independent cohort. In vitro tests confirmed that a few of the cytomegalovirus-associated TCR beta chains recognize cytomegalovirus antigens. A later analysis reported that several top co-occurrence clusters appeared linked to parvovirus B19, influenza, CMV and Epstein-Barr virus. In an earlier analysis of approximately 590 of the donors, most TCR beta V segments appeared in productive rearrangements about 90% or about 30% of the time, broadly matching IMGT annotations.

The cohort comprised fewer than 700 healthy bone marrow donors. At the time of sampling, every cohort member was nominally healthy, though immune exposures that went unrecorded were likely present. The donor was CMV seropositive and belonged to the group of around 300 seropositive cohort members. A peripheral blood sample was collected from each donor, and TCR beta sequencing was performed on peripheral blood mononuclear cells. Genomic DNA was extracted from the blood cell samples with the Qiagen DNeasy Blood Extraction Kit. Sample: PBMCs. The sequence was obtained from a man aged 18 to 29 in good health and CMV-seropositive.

The nucleotide sequence is TGTGCCAGCAGCATACTAGCGGGAGCTGCTGAGCAGTTCTTC. This translates into CASSILAGAAEQFF. The chain links TRBV13 with TRBJ2-1; a stretch of 11 junction bases matches TRBD2. Trimming leaves V shorter by 5 bases and J shorter by 9 bases, with the junction holding 6 bases beyond the gene matches. CDR1 and CDR2 are read off the germline V gene (reference sequence) as PRHDT and FYEKMQ. There are 14 amino acids in the CDR3, from cysteine to phenylalanine inclusive. The entry retains the CDR3 DNA only, 42 bases that are in frame from base 1.